This T cell receptor beta chain was obtained from a study of OX40 agonist ivuxolimab in advanced cancers. Study observations and caveats: Partial responders at 0.1-3.0 mg/kg showed near-lowest clonal expansion.

Sequenced by immunoSEQ multiplex PCR; TCRdb stores in-frame clones only, minus some. The sample holds about 21,000 clones, about four fifths seen once. Remarks on this clone: Its antigen remains unidentified.

CDR1 and CDR2 (germline): MNHNY, SVGAGI (reference sequence). The CDR3 has 13 amino acids. V lost 6 bases and J 2 bases, leaving 10 bases between the germline ends. V usage is TRBV6-6 and J usage is TRBJ1-2; TRBD1 might be the D (5 bases). The source was CD4+ or CD8+ T cells sorted from blood, collected in a trial of the OX40 agonist ivuxolimab. The source is an adult with an advanced solid tumor such as melanoma, head and neck, liver or kidney cancer. The CDR3 loop reads CASSLDSNYGYTF. CDR3 in DNA: TGTGCCAGCAGCCTTGACAGCAACTATGGCTACACCTTC.